This passage covers 25 T cell receptor beta chains from one sample sequenced in a study of immune cell composition in non-small cell lung cancer. Method: immunoSEQ multiplex PCR; TCRdb's copy keeps in-frame clones and lacks some. The top ten hold around 8% of the sample, which has under 4,000 clones, more than 75% seen once. Material for sequencing was lung tumor tissue. Receptors were obtained from a human donor with non-small cell lung cancer.

The table lists this clone with a count of one. The chain joins TRBV10-1 to TRBJ2-5, with 11 bases identical to TRBD1. CDR3 length equals 16 residues. With V trimmed by 3 bases and J by 4 bases, 7 bases remained unmatched. Germline loops: CDR1 WNHNN, CDR2 SYGVQD (reference sequence). Here the CDR3 reads CASSDPDRGRGETQYF. The CDR3 DNA is TGCGCCAGCAGTGACCCGGACAGGGGGCGCGGAGAGACCCAGTACTTC.

The rearrangement joins TRBV2 to TRBJ2-2; D perhaps matches TRBD2 (7 bases). The CDR3 is made up of 21 amino acids. Trimming took off 6 bases at V and 0 bases at J, with 29 bases between the two ends. Germline CDR1 is SNHLY and CDR2 is FYNNEI. The CDR3, as DNA: TGTGCCAGCAGGGAGAAGACCGTCGACTGGCGGGGGCTATCGAACACCGGGGAGCTGTTTTTT. Translation: CASREKTVDWRGLSNTGELFF.

The V call is TRBV15, the J call TRBJ2-1; tentative D call: TRBD2 (5 bases). CDR1 and CDR2 (germline): LNHNV, YYDKDF (reference sequence). CDR3 length: 15 residues. V gave up 4 bases and J gave up 7 bases, with 17 bases separating them. CDR3: CATSTEALRGNEQFF. In DNA form, the CDR3 reads TGTGCCACCAGCACCGAAGCACTTCGAGGGAATGAGCAGTTCTTC.

The chain combines TRBV4-3 with TRBJ2-1; D not resolved. Germline V CDR1 and CDR2: LGHNA, YSLEER. The CDR3 sequence is 14 residues long. V gave up 3 bases and J gave up 5 bases, with 11 bases separating them. The CDR3 DNA reads as TGCGCCAGCAGCCAGAGCCTGAGCAACAATGAGCAGTTCTTC. It yields the protein CASSQSLSNNEQFF.

This chain links TRBV19 with TRBJ1-1; a weak D match, TRBD1 (6 bases). The CDR3 has 16 amino acids. With 7 bases removed from V and 0 bases from J, the gap between germline ends came to 18 bases. The V gene's germline CDR1 is LNHDA and CDR2 SQIVND (reference sequence). CDR3 in amino acids: CASTLAGGHVNTEAFF. CDR3 coding DNA: TGTGCCAGTACCCTGGCTGGGGGACACGTGAACACTGAAGCTTTCTTT. The variable domain in full, with the rest retrieved from reference TRBV19 and TRBJ1-1, is DGGITQSPKYLFRKEGQNVTLSCEQNLNHDAMYWYRQDPGQGLRLIYYSQIVNDFQKGDIAEGYSVSREKKESFPLTVTSAQKNPTAFYLCASTLAGGHVNTEAFFGQGTRLTVV.

The chain is built from TRBV19 and TRBJ2-3; 10 bases match TRBD2. V lost 6 bases and J lost 0; bases outside the gene matches: 9. The V gene's germline CDR1 is LNHDA and CDR2 SQIVND (reference sequence). The CDR3 extends over 17 amino acids. CDR3 sequence: CASRRGAAGGSTDTQYF. DNA of the CDR3: TGTGCCAGTAGGCGCGGAGCAGCGGGAGGGAGCACAGATACGCAGTATTTT.

This clone has just one count. The chain recombines TRBV27 with TRBJ1-1; weak D call: TRBD1 (5 bases). CDR1 is MNHEY, CDR2 SMNVEV, per germline (reference sequence). The V gene lost 5 bases and the J gene lost 1 base, with 11 bases spanning the gap. This CDR3 spans 14 amino acids. Written as DNA, the CDR3 is TGTGCCAGCAGTCCCCGAGGACAGAACACTGAAGCTTTCTTT. Its translation is CASSPRGQNTEAFF.

The genes are TRBV11-1 and TRBJ2-1; weak D call: TRBD2 (5 bases). Germline CDR1 and CDR2: SGHAT and FQDESV (reference sequence). There are 14 residues in the CDR3. V gave up 4 bases and J gave up 7 bases, with 14 bases separating them. The CDR3 loop reads CASSSRGRGNEQFF. CDR3 bases: TGTGCCAGCAGCTCCCGGGGTAGAGGTAATGAGCAGTTCTTC.

The chain is built from TRBV2 and TRBJ1-4, with 8 bases matching TRBD1. The CDR3 is 16 amino acids. CDR1 SNHLY and CDR2 FYNNEI come from the germline V gene. V lost 1 base, J lost 3 bases, and 4 bases stayed unmatched. The CDR3 sequence: CASSEGTGRPNEKLFF. The CDR3 bases are TGTGCCAGCAGTGAAGGGACAGGGAGGCCTAATGAAAAACTGTTTTTT. The full variable domain, in which reference TRBV2 and TRBJ1-4 provide the parts outside the CDR3, is EPEVTQTPSHQVTQMGQEVILRCVPISNHLYFYWYRQILGQKVEFLVSFYNNEISEKSEIFDDQFSVERPDGSNFTLKIRSTKLEDSAMYFCASSEGTGRPNEKLFFGSGTQLSVL.

This chain connects TRBV30 to TRBJ1-4, with a weak D call TRBD1 (5 bases). The CDR3 runs to 17 residues. Trimming took off 0 bases at V and 0 bases at J, with 14 bases between the two ends. CDR1 GTSNPN and CDR2 SVGIG come from the germline V gene (reference sequence). CDR3 residues: CAWSVGTGYATNEKLFF. The CDR3 DNA is TGTGCCTGGAGTGTGGGAACAGGATACGCAACTAATGAAAAACTGTTTTTT.

The V call is TRBV6-5, the J call TRBJ2-2, with D perhaps matching TRBD1 (6 bases). Between the trimmed V and J ends, which lost 5 bases and 5 bases, there was a span of 15 bases. The CDR3 is 15 residues long. The germline CDR1 and CDR2 sequences are MNHEY and SVGAGI. The CDR3 here is CASSHRDISTGELFF. CDR3 nucleotides: TGTGCCAGCAGTCACCGGGACATCAGTACCGGGGAGCTGTTTTTT.

The chain recombines TRBV11-2 with TRBJ2-1; 8 bases are a match to TRBD1. The CDR3 is made up of 14 amino acids. J gave up 8 bases and V 2 bases, and 5 bases lay outside the gene matches. From germline, CDR1 is SGHAT and CDR2 FQNNGV. For the CDR3, the DNA is TGTGCCAGCAGCTTAAGTGCAGGGGGCTATGAGCAGTTCTTC. This gives the protein CASSLSAGGYEQFF.

About this clone: Mismatch with germline at one junction end may stem from a read error. The chain links TRBV7-7 to TRBJ2-5; 8 nucleotides agree with TRBD1. The germline V gene encodes CDR1 SSHAT and CDR2 FNYEAQ (reference sequence). The CDR3 extends over 14 amino acids. As DNA, the CDR3 is TGTGCTAGCAGTCCGACAGGGGATATGAAGACCCAGTACTTC. This encodes CASSPTGDMKTQYF.

The chain has TRBV6-6 and TRBJ1-1; D unclear. The CDR3 totals 13 residues. The V end lost 5 bases, the J end lost 3 bases, and 10 bases lay between the germline ends. Germline V gene sequence: CDR1 MNHNY, CDR2 SVGAGI (reference sequence). DNA of the CDR3: TGTGCCAGCAGTCCTCCCTACGACACTGAAGCTTTCTTT. Protein product: CASSPPYDTEAFF.

This clone showed up just a few times. The chain uses TRBV15 and TRBJ1-4; possible D gene TRBD1, 5 bases. Germline V gene lookup returns CDR1 LNHNV and CDR2 YYDKDF (reference sequence). Trimming shortened V by 2 bases and J by 8 bases, and 15 bases separated the two germline ends. This CDR3 is built from 15 residues. Written as DNA, the CDR3 is TGTGCCACCAGCAGAAACCCCCAGGGTACAGAAAAACTGTTTTTT. This sequence encodes CATSRNPQGTEKLFF. Full variable domain (rest looked up from reference TRBV15 and TRBJ1-4): DAMVIQNPRYQVTQFGKPVTLSCSQTLNHNVMYWYQQKSSQAPKLLFHYYDKDFNNEADTPDNFQSRRPNTSFCFLDIRSPGLGDTAMYLCATSRNPQGTEKLFFGSGTQLSVL.

CDR3 nucleotide sequence: TGCGCCAGCAGCCAAGATTTTGGGGACAGGGTCTTCAATGAGCAGTTCTTC. Its protein product is CASSQDFGDRVFNEQFF. This rearrangement joins TRBV4-3 to TRBJ2-1; the match to TRBD1 covers 9 bases. The CDR3 extends over 17 amino acids. The germline CDR1 and CDR2 sequences are LGHNA and YSLEER. Trimming at V came to 0 bases and at J to 6 bases, leaving 9 bases not matched to a gene.

In its sample, this clone was seen once. V is TRBV11-1 and J is TRBJ2-2, with TRBD2 matching 7 bases. CDR1 and CDR2 (germline): SGHAT, FQDESV (reference sequence). This CDR3 has 15 amino acids. With 1 base clipped from V and 4 bases from J, the junction kept 3 bases outside the gene matches. The CDR3 DNA reads TGTGCCAGCAGCTTAGGTAGCGGGCCCACCGGGGAGCTGTTTTTT. Amino acid sequence: CASSLGSGPTGELFF.

The rearrangement joins TRBV6-1 to TRBJ1-5, with 10 nucleotides matching TRBD1. CDR3 length: 19 amino acids. The V gene end was trimmed by 4 bases and the J gene end by 2 bases; junction bases not matched to a gene: 14. From germline, CDR1 is MNHNS and CDR2 SASEGT. Here the CDR3 reads CASSATGTGVVEGNQPQHF. DNA for the CDR3: TGTGCCAGCAGTGCGACCGGGACAGGGGTTGTGGAAGGCAATCAGCCCCAGCATTTT.

The chain joins TRBV11-2 to TRBJ2-1; weak D call: TRBD2 (7 bases). The V and J ends lost 0 bases and 2 bases respectively, with 8 bases between them. CDR1 and CDR2 (germline): SGHAT, FQNNGV. The CDR3 is made up of 15 amino acids. The CDR3 DNA sequence: TGTGCCAGCAGCTTAGACGGGGGGCCCTACAATGAGCAGTTCTTC. Protein: CASSLDGGPYNEQFF.

Concerning this clone: Compared with germline, one end of the junction differs, possibly owing to a read error. CDR3 sequence (DNA): TGTGCCTGGACGGGTGAAGGAGAAACGATCTTC. Protein: CAWTGEGETIF. V gene TRBV30 combines with J gene TRBJ1-2; D is ambiguous. The CDR3 has 11 amino acids. The germline V gene encodes CDR1 GTSNPN and CDR2 SVGIG (reference sequence).

The chain has TRBV11-2 and TRBJ1-5, with TRBD1 matching over 11 bases. The CDR3 consists of 15 residues. The germline V gene encodes CDR1 SGHAT and CDR2 FQNNGV. Trimming cost V 3 bases and J 6 bases; bases outside gene matches: 4. CDR3 residues: CASSLRTGGLQPQHF. The CDR3 DNA is TGTGCCAGCAGCTTGAGGACAGGGGGCCTTCAGCCCCAGCATTTT. Looking up the rest from reference TRBV11-2 and TRBJ1-5 gives the full variable domain: EAGVAQSPRYKIIEKRQSVAFWCNPISGHATLYWYQQILGQGPKLLIQFQNNGVVDDSQLPKDRFSAERLKGVDSTLKIQPAKLEDSAVYLCASSLRTGGLQPQHFGDGTRLSIL.

This chain connects TRBV2 to TRBJ1-2; 9 positions agree with TRBD1. This CDR3 has 16 residues. CDR1 and CDR2 (germline): SNHLY, FYNNEI. The junction had 12 bases not matched to a gene; V was cut back by 4 bases and J by 6 bases. CDR3 sequence reads: CASSVRDRVPLNGYTF. DNA for the CDR3: TGTGCCAGCAGTGTAAGGGACAGGGTGCCCTTGAATGGCTACACCTTC.

J is TRBJ1-5 and V is TRBV6-6; TRBD1 aligns across 8 bases. The length of the CDR3 is 16 residues. The germline V gene has CDR1 MNHNY and CDR2 SVGAGI (reference sequence). V was clipped by 5 bases and J by 7 bases; unmatched bases: 13. The CDR3 sequence: CASSTPRQGPGQPQHF. DNA of the CDR3: TGTGCCAGCAGTACCCCGAGACAGGGGCCGGGACAGCCCCAGCATTTT.

The V call is TRBV7-8, the J call TRBJ2-7; D might be TRBD1 (6 bases). This CDR3 is built from 14 residues. Trimming shortened V by 2 bases and J by 4 bases, and 12 bases separated the two germline ends. Germline V CDR1 and CDR2: SGHVS, FQNEAQ. The CDR3 loop reads CASSLRPGDYEQYV. In DNA form, the CDR3 reads TGTGCCAGCAGCTTACGTCCAGGGGATTACGAGCAGTACGTC.

This rearrangement joins TRBV30 to TRBJ2-1; D gene uncertain. Trimming removed 0 bases at V and 4 bases at J, with 19 bases between. Germline-derived CDR1 and CDR2 are GTSNPN and SVGIG (reference sequence). The CDR3 covers 17 residues. In DNA, the CDR3 is TGTGCCTGGAGTGTACGTGGCCGTCTCGTTTCGTACAATGAGCAGTTCTTC. It specifies CAWSVRGRLVSYNEQFF.